The rows below give T cell receptor beta chains drawn from one sample of a study of blood T cell repertoires in COVID-19. Using immunoSEQ multiplex PCR, the repertoire was profiled, and TCRdb retains in-frame clones only, with some absent. In the table there are some 200,000 clones, around 86% of which are singletons. Sequencing input: peripheral blood. The receptor set was obtained from a man aged 40-49 years with active or convalescent COVID-19. Both conserved end residues are part of each CDR3. Each record gives: J gene, V gene, CDR3 protein.

J gene: TRBJ2-7
V gene: TRBV29-1
CDR3 protein: CSAQAAQGLYEQYF

J gene: TRBJ2-2
V gene: TRBV9
CDR3 protein: CASSVGRWRNTGELFF

J gene: TRBJ2-5
V gene: TRBV7-9
CDR3 protein: CASSLPAEQETQYF

J gene: TRBJ1-1
V gene: TRBV6-5
CDR3 protein: CASRGQGQTEAFF

J gene: TRBJ2-7
V gene: TRBV7-2
CDR3 protein: CASSLRWQGGYEQYF

J gene: TRBJ2-1
V gene: TRBV4-1
CDR3 protein: CASSQVRLAATYNEQFF

J gene: TRBJ2-5
V gene: TRBV4-2
CDR3 protein: CASSQVPGSGDPRLGYETQYF

J gene: TRBJ2-7
V gene: TRBV6-1
CDR3 protein: CASSEAGASYEQYF

J gene: TRBJ2-2
V gene: TRBV11-3
CDR3 protein: CASSPEMSAGTGELFF

J gene: TRBJ2-3
V gene: TRBV20-1
CDR3 protein: CSASSSGGVGDTQYF

J gene: TRBJ1-6
V gene: TRBV27
CDR3 protein: CASSLGGQGPGSPLHF

J gene: TRBJ1-6
V gene: TRBV27
CDR3 protein: CASSLARGNSPLHF

J gene: TRBJ2-3
V gene: TRBV30
CDR3 protein: CAWSGPSVGGDTQYF

J gene: TRBJ2-1
V gene: TRBV27
CDR3 protein: CASSLRGRGPLEQFF

J gene: TRBJ1-2
V gene: TRBV27
CDR3 protein: CASSFTSGTGNYGYTF

J gene: TRBJ2-5
V gene: TRBV4-2
CDR3 protein: CASSQGGGQETQYF

J gene: TRBJ1-4
V gene: TRBV5-1
CDR3 protein: CASSLSGGGEKLFF

J gene: TRBJ1-1
V gene: TRBV6-2/TRBV6-3
CDR3 protein: CASSQDRQAFF

J gene: TRBJ1-2
V gene: TRBV14
CDR3 protein: CASSLPPRGDYGYTF

J gene: TRBJ2-5
V gene: TRBV6-2/TRBV6-3
CDR3 protein: CASSWTSGVETQYF

J gene: TRBJ1-2
V gene: TRBV29-1
CDR3 protein: CSAGTRGQRGYTF

J gene: TRBJ1-4
V gene: TRBV30
CDR3 protein: CAWSESGEKLFF

J gene: TRBJ1-2
V gene: TRBV9
CDR3 protein: CASSKQGSLGYGYTF

J gene: TRBJ2-7
V gene: TRBV10-3
CDR3 protein: CAISGGDRVNYEQYF

J gene: TRBJ1-2
V gene: TRBV25-1
CDR3 protein: CASSEERGIKGYTF

J gene: TRBJ2-7
V gene: TRBV6-5
CDR3 protein: CAIQPDRGVTYEQYF

J gene: TRBJ1-3
V gene: TRBV4-1
CDR3 protein: CASSQDGQGGNTIYF

J gene: TRBJ2-5
V gene: TRBV3-1/TRBV3-2
CDR3 protein: CASSLTGVQETQYF

J gene: TRBJ2-7
V gene: TRBV10-3
CDR3 protein: CAIGWTSWWYEQYF

J gene: TRBJ2-2
V gene: TRBV24-1
CDR3 protein: CATRQGARTGELFF

J gene: TRBJ2-2
V gene: TRBV5-1
CDR3 protein: CASSFGTGVTGELFF

J gene: TRBJ2-2
V gene: TRBV28
CDR3 protein: CASSFATGGWGTGELFF

J gene: TRBJ2-2
V gene: TRBV6-2/TRBV6-3
CDR3 protein: CASSYSPSGGIYTGELFF

J gene: TRBJ1-2
V gene: TRBV27
CDR3 protein: CASRPQLFRDRVALGANYGYTF

J gene: TRBJ2-7
V gene: TRBV5-1
CDR3 protein: CASKSEHGYEQYF

J gene: TRBJ1-5
V gene: TRBV12-3/TRBV12-4
CDR3 protein: CASSFEAGQPQHF

J gene: TRBJ1-3
V gene: TRBV6-5
CDR3 protein: CASRPQVSGNTIYF

J gene: TRBJ2-2
V gene: TRBV9
CDR3 protein: CASSVAMRVNTGELFF

J gene: TRBJ1-2
V gene: TRBV18
CDR3 protein: CASSPDRNGYTF

J gene: TRBJ2-7
V gene: TRBV29-1
CDR3 protein: CSGAPTLYEQYF

J gene: TRBJ2-3
V gene: TRBV7-9
CDR3 protein: CASSDTGGSTDTQYF

J gene: TRBJ2-1
V gene: TRBV24-1
CDR3 protein: CATSDLSPRGNSYNEQFF

J gene: TRBJ1-1
V gene: TRBV7-9
CDR3 protein: CASSLPGEGKAFF

J gene: TRBJ1-4
V gene: TRBV30
CDR3 protein: CAWTRDSNEKLFF

J gene: TRBJ2-1
V gene: TRBV6-1
CDR3 protein: CASSDRLAASYNEQFF

J gene: TRBJ2-7
V gene: TRBV28
CDR3 protein: CASSFPLPLGGVLPYEQYF

J gene: TRBJ1-3
V gene: TRBV16
CDR3 protein: CASSQRGGPGNTIYF

J gene: TRBJ1-5
V gene: TRBV4-2
CDR3 protein: CASSSDRGYQPQHF

J gene: TRBJ2-3
V gene: TRBV5-1
CDR3 protein: CASSLTGSDTQYF

J gene: TRBJ2-5
V gene: TRBV28
CDR3 protein: CASSPSQGWRETQYF

J gene: TRBJ1-5
V gene: TRBV28
CDR3 protein: CASSLLLPTGNQPQHF

J gene: TRBJ1-1
V gene: TRBV3-1/TRBV3-2
CDR3 protein: CASSRGTDTEAFF

J gene: TRBJ2-2
V gene: TRBV24-1
CDR3 protein: CATSVRLAGDTGELFF

J gene: TRBJ2-7
V gene: TRBV24-1
CDR3 protein: CATSETTSSEQYF